This T cell receptor beta chain was found in a study of T cells in localized non-small cell lung cancer. The assay was immunoSEQ multiplex PCR, and TCRdb's table has in-frame clones only and misses some. This repertoire shows about 36,000 clones, roughly 85% found once; its top ten account for less than 9.5%. This receptor was obtained from a woman between 40 and 69 years old with stage I lung adenocarcinoma. Sample: peripheral blood, taken before any cancer treatment.

The CDR3 DNA reads as TGTGCCAGCAGACCTACGACAGGGAAAGGGGAGCTGTTTTTT. Amino acid sequence: CASRPTTGKGELFF. The chain combines TRBV2 with TRBJ2-2; 7 positions match TRBD1. V was pared by 6 bases and J by 8 bases, with 9 bases of the junction left unmatched. This CDR3 region has 14 residues. Germline V gene data show CDR1 as SNHLY and CDR2 as FYNNEI.